Detailed here is one T cell receptor (beta chain). The data were obtained in a study of blood T cell repertoires in COVID-19. V lost 6 bases to trimming and J lost 5 bases; unmatched junction nucleotides: 8. The CDR3 contains 15 residues. In germline, CDR1 is LNHDA, CDR2 SQIVND (reference sequence). Profiling relied on immunoSEQ multiplex PCR, and the TCRdb table lists in-frame clones only, not all of them. The table has 40,000 to 45,000 clones, roughly 87% seen once; the top ten hold 4.3%. This sequence originates from a man aged 55 to 70 with acute or convalescent COVID-19. The gene calls are TRBV19 and TRBJ1-1; the match to TRBD1 covers 11 bases. The sample taken for sequencing was peripheral blood. CDR3 coding DNA: TGTGCCAGTAGGTCCAAGGACAGGGGGCTGACTGAAGCTTTCTTT. Translated: CASRSKDRGLTEAFF.